These 5 T cell receptor beta chains were all obtained from the same sample, sequenced in a study of identical twins. TCRdb reanalysed the 5' RACE reads using MiXCR and keeps one entry per CDR3 protein. The data show 420,000 or so distinct CDR3 sequences, roughly 20% seen once. Sequenced input: naive T cells sorted from blood. Receptors originate from a man between 50 and 59 years old in good health.

A few counts support this clonotype. The rearrangement links TRBV10-3 to TRBJ2-1; 9 bases agree with TRBD2. Per germline, CDR1 ENHRY and CDR2 SYGVKD. The CDR3 totals 14 residues. The V segment lost 6 bases and the J segment 7 bases; nucleotides outside the gene matches: 7. This CDR3 reads CAISEAGGWNEQFF. DNA of the CDR3: TGTGCCATCAGCGAGGCGGGGGGGTGGAATGAGCAGTTCTTC.

This clonotype was picked up a small number of times. The genes are TRBV6-5 and TRBJ1-2; possibly TRBD1 for D (6 bases). Germline V lookup: CDR1 MNHEY, CDR2 SVGAGI. The CDR3 loop spans 14 amino acids. V lost 6 bases and J 8 bases, leaving 19 bases between the germline ends. This chain's CDR3 is CASSLGGDWIGYTF. The CDR3 DNA sequence: TGTGCCAGCAGCTTAGGGGGTGACTGGATAGGCTACACCTTC.

The table lists this clonotype with many counts. V gene TRBV5-1 combines with J gene TRBJ2-1; D is uncertain. V was clipped by 2 bases and J by 5 bases, with 11 bases between them. The CDR3 consists of 14 residues. Germline V gives CDR1 SGHRS, CDR2 YFSETQ. CDR3 loop: CASSLELRHNEQFF. CDR3 nucleotide sequence: TGCGCCAGCAGCTTAGAGTTGCGGCACAATGAGCAGTTCTTC.

The chain combines TRBV6-5 with TRBJ1-4; tentatively, D is TRBD1 (5 bases). Trimming took off 0 bases at V and 8 bases at J, with 13 bases between the two ends. The germline V gene encodes CDR1 MNHEY and CDR2 SVGAGI. This CDR3 region has 15 residues. The CDR3 DNA reads as TGTGCCAGCAGTTACTCGGGGGGGTTACAGGAAAAACTGTTTTTT. Encoded protein: CASSYSGGLQEKLFF.

This clonotype was seen a handful of times. The CDR3 nucleotides are TGTGCCAGCAGCTCCCATCCGGGGGGACCCTCCAGAGATACGCAGTATTTT. This sequence encodes CASSSHPGGPSRDTQYF. The chain employs TRBV11-2 and TRBJ2-3; 7 positions agree with TRBD2. The V gene's germline CDR1 is SGHAT and CDR2 FQNNGV. Germline trimming cut 4 bases from V and 5 bases from J; bases unmatched to any gene: 15. CDR3 length: 17 amino acids.